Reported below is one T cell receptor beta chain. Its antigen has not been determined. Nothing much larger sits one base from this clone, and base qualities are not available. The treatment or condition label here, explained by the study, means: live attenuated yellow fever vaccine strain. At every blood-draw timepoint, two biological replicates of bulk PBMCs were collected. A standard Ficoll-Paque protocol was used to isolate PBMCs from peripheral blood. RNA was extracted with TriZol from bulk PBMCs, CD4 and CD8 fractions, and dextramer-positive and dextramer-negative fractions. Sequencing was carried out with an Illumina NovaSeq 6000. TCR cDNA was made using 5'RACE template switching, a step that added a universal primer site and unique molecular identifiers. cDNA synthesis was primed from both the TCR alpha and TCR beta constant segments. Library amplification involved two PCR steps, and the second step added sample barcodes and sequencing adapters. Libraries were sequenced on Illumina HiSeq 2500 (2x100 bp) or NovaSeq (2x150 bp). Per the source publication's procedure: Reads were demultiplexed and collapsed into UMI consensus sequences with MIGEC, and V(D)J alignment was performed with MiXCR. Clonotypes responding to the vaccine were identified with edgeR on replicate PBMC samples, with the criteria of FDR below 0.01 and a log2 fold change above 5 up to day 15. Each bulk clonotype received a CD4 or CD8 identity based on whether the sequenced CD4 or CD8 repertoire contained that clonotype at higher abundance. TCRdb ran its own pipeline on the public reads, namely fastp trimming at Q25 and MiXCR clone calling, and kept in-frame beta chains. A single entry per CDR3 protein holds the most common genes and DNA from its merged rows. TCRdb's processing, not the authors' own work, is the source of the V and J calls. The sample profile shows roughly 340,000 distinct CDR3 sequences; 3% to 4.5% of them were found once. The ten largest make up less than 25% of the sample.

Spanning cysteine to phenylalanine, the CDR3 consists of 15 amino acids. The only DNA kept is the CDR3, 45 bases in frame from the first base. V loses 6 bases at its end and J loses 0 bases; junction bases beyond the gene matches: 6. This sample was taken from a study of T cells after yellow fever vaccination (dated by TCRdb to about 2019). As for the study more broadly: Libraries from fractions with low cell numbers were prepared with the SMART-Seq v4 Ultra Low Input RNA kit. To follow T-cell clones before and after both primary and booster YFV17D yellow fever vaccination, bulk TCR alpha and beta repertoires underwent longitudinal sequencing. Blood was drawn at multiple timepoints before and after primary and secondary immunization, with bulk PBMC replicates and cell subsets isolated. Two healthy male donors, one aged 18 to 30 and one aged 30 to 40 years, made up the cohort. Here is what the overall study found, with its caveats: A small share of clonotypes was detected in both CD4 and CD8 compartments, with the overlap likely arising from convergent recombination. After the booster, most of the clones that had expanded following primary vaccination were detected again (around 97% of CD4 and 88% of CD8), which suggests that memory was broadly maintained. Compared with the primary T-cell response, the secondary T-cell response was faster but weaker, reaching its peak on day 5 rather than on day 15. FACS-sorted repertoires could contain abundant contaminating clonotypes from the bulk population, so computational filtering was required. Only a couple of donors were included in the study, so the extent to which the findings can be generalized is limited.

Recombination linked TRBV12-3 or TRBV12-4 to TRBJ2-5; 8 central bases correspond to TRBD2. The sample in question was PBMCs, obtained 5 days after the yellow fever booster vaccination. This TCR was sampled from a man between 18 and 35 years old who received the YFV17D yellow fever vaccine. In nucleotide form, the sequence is TGTGCCAGCAGAAGGGATAGCGGGGACCAAGAGACCCAGTACTTC. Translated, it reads CASRRDSGDQETQYF.